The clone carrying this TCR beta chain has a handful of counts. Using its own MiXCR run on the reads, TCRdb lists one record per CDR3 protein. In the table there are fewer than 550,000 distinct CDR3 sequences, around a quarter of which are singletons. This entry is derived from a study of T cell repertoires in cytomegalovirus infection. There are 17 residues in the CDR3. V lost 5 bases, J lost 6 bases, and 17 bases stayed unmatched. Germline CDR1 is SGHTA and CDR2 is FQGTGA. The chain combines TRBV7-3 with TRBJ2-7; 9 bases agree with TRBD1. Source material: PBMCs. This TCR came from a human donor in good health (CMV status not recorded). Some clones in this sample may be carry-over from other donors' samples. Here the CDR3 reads CASSPLSGTGKAGEQYF. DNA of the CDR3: TGTGCCAGCAGCCCCCTATCTGGGACAGGGAAGGCGGGCGAGCAGTACTTC.